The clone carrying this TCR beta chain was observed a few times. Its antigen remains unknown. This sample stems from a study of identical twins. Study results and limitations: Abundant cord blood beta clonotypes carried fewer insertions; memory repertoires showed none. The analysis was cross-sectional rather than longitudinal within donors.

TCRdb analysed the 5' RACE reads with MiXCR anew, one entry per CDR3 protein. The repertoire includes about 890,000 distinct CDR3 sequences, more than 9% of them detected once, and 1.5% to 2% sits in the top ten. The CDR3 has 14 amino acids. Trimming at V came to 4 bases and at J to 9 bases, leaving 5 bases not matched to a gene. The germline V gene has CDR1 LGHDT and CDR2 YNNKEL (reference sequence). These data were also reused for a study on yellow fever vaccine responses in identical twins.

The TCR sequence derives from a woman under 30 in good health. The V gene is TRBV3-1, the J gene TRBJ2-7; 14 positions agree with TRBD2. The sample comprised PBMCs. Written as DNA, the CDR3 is TGTGCCAGCAGCCGACTAGCGGGAGGGGGTGGGCAGTACTTC. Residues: CASSRLAGGGGQYF.